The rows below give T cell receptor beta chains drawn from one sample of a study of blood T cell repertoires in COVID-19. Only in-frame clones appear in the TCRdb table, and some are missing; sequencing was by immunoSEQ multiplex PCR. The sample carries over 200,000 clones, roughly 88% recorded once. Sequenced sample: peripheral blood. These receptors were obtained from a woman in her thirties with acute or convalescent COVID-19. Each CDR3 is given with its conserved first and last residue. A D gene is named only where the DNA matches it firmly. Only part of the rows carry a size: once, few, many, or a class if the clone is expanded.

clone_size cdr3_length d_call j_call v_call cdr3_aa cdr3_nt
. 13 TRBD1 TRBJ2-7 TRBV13 CASTPFRGSEQYF TGTGCCAGCACTCCTTTCAGGGGGAGCGAGCAGTACTTC
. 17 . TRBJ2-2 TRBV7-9 CASSSPRGGSNTGELFF TGTGCCAGCAGCTCCCCGAGGGGGGGTTCGAACACCGGGGAGCTGTTTTTT
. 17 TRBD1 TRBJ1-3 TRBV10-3 CATYPGTGTSSGNTIYF TGTGCCACTTATCCCGGGACAGGGACAAGCTCTGGAAACACCATATATTTT
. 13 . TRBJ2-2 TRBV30 CAWRVSYSGELFF TGTGCCTGGAGGGTCAGTTATTCCGGGGAGCTGTTTTTT
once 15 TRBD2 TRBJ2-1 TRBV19 CASTLLAGGPSEQFF TGTGCCAGTACCCTGCTAGCGGGAGGGCCAAGTGAGCAGTTCTTC
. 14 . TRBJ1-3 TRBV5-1 CASRLTGAGNTIYF TGCGCCAGCAGGCTGACAGGAGCTGGAAACACCATATATTTT
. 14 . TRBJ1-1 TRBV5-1 CASSFGSALREAFF TGCGCCAGCAGCTTCGGTAGCGCGCTTCGTGAAGCTTTCTTT
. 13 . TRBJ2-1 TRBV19 CASSIEFYNEQFF TGTGCCAGTAGTATCGAGTTTTACAATGAGCAGTTCTTC
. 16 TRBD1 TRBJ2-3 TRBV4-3 CASSQAVGQGADTQYF TGCGCCAGCAGCCAAGCGGTGGGACAGGGGGCAGATACGCAGTATTTT
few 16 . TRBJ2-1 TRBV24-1 CATSGVRTSSYNEQFF TGTGCCACCAGTGGGGTCCGGACAAGCTCCTACAATGAGCAGTTCTTC
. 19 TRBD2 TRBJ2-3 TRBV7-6 CASSLVSGVRLAREDTQYF TGTGCCAGCAGCTTAGTATCGGGGGTGAGACTAGCGAGGGAAGATACGCAGTATTTT
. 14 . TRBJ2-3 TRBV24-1 CATTLADYTDTQYF TGTGCCACCACCTTAGCGGACTACACAGATACGCAGTATTTT
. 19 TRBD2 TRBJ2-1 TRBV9 CASSVEWGTSGPESHEQFF TGTGCCAGCAGCGTAGAATGGGGGACTAGCGGACCCGAGAGCCATGAGCAGTTCTTC
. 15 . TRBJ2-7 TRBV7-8 CASSLGQGSSYEQYF TGTGCCAGCAGCTTAGGGCAGGGGAGCTCCTACGAGCAGTACTTC
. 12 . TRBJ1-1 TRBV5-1 CASSFAGTEAFF TGCGCCAGCAGCTTCGCGGGCACTGAAGCTTTCTTT
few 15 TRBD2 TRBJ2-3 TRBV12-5 CASGFPSGSTDTQYF TGTGCTAGTGGTTTCCCTAGCGGAAGCACAGATACGCAGTATTTT
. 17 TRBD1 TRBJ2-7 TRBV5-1 CASSFSGGRALSYEQYF TGCGCCAGCAGCTTTTCAGGGGGAAGGGCACTCTCCTACGAGCAGTACTTC
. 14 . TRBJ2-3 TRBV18 CASSPCGRLNTQYF TGTGCCAGCTCACCTTGTGGGAGACTGAACACGCAGTATTTT
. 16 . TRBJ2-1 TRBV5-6 CASSLSILKSYNEQFF TGTGCCAGCAGCTTGTCTATTCTGAAGTCCTACAATGAGCAGTTCTTC
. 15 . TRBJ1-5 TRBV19 CASSIQGPSNQPQHF TGTGCCAGTAGTATTCAGGGGCCGAGCAATCAGCCCCAGCATTTT
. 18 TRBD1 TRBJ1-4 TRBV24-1 CATSDLQIRQGASEKLFF TGTGCCACCAGTGATTTGCAAATAAGGCAGGGGGCGAGTGAAAAACTGTTTTTT
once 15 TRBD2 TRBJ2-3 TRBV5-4 CASSLTGRAADTQYF TGTGCCAGCAGCTTGACCGGGAGGGCCGCAGATACGCAGTATTTT
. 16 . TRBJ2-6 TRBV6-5 CASSYGGAQGANVLTF TGTGCCAGCAGTTACGGGGGGGCGCAGGGGGCCAACGTCCTGACTTTC
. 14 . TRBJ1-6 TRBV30 CAWSVSVRGSPLHF TGTGCCTGGAGTGTATCTGTAAGGGGTTCACCCCTCCACTTT
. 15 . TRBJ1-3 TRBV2 CASSDAGHSGNTIYF TGTGCCAGCAGTGACGCAGGTCACTCTGGAAACACCATATATTTT
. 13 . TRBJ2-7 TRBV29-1 CSFRRSSSYEQYF TGCAGCTTCAGGAGGTCAAGCTCCTACGAGCAGTACTTC
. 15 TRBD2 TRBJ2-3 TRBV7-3 CASSLAAGGVDTQYF TGTGCCAGCAGCTTAGCGGCGGGAGGGGTAGATACGCAGTATTTT
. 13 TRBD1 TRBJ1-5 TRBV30 CAWSTGDNQPQHF TGTGCCTGGAGTACAGGGGACAATCAGCCCCAGCATTTT
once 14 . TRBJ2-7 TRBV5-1 CASSLDGRTYEQYF TGCGCCAGCAGCTTGGACGGGAGAACGTACGAGCAGTACTTC
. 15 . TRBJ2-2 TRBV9 CASSVAGDETGELFF TGTGCCAGCAGCGTAGCAGGGGATGAAACCGGGGAGCTGTTTTTT
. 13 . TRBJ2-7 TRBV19 CASSLQRRGEQYF TGTGCCAGTAGCCTACAGCGCCGGGGCGAGCAGTACTTC
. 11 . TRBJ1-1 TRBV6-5 CASTRTFEAFF TGTGCCAGCACCAGGACATTTGAAGCTTTCTTT
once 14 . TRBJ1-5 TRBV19 CASSAGKEYQPQHF TGTGCCAGTAGTGCGGGTAAAGAGTATCAGCCCCAGCATTTT
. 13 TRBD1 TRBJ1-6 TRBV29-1 CSVSGQGNSPLHF TGCAGCGTCTCGGGACAGGGTAATTCACCCCTCCACTTT
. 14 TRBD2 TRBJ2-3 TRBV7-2 CASSLGLARDTQYF TGTGCCAGCAGCCTCGGACTAGCGAGAGATACGCAGTATTTT
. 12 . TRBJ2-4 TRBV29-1 CSVRGAKNIQYF TGCAGCGTTCGAGGCGCCAAAAACATTCAGTACTTC
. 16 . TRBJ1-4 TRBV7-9 CASSLDQTGVKEKLFF TGTGCCAGCAGCTTAGACCAAACGGGTGTAAAAGAAAAACTGTTTTTT
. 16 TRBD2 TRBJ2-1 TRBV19 CASKPYSGRNQNEQFF TGTGCCAGTAAACCCTATAGCGGGAGGAACCAAAATGAGCAGTTCTTC
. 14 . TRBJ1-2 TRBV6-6 CASSDSGINYGYTF TGTGCCAGCAGCGACTCCGGGATTAACTATGGCTACACCTTC
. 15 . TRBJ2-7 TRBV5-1 CASSSPAGLSYEQYF TGCGCCAGCAGCTCCCCCGCGGGCTTGTCCTACGAGCAGTACTTC
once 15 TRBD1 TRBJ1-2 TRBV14 CASSEARGRDYGYTF TGTGCCAGCAGCGAAGCCAGGGGGCGAGACTATGGCTACACCTTC
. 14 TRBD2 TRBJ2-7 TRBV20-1 CSASTPAGDYEQYF TGCAGTGCTAGTACTCCAGCGGGAGACTACGAGCAGTACTTC
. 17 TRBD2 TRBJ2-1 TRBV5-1 CASSLVASGSSYNEQFF TGCGCCAGCAGCTTGGTTGCTAGCGGGAGCTCCTACAATGAGCAGTTCTTC
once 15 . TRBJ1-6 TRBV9 CASSVDGREESPLHF TGTGCCAGCAGCGTAGACGGCAGGGAGGAATCACCCCTCCACTTT
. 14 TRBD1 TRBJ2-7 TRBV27 CASSLEDRTYEQYF TGTGCCAGCAGTTTAGAGGACAGGACGTACGAGCAGTACTTC
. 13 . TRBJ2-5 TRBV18 CASSPRGGETQYF TGTGCCAGCTCACCAAGGGGGGGAGAGACCCAGTACTTC
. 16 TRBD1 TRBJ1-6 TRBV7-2 CASSSGQGDRDSPLHF TGTGCCAGCAGCTCGGGACAGGGGGATAGAGATTCACCCCTCCACTTT
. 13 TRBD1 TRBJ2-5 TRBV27 CASRDRGQETQYF TGTGCCAGCAGGGACAGGGGTCAAGAGACCCAGTACTTC
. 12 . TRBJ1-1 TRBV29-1 CSGALVGTEAFF TGCAGCGGGGCTTTGGTGGGCACTGAAGCTTTCTTT
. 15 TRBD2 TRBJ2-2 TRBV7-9 CASSPSGSSTGELFF TGTGCCAGCAGTCCTAGCGGGAGTTCGACCGGGGAGCTGTTTTTT
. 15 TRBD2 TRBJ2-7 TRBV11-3 CASSPPSGSGYEQYF TGTGCCAGCAGCCCCCCAAGCGGGAGCGGCTACGAGCAGTACTTC
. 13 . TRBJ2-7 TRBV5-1 CASSFQGSYEQYF TGCGCCAGCAGCTTTCAGGGTTCCTACGAGCAGTACTTC
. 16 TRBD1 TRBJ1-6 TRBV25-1 CASSGRDRALNSPLHF TGTGCCAGCAGTGGCCGGGACAGGGCCCTGAATTCACCCCTCCACTTT
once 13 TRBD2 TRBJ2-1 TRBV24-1 CATSDLADNEQFF TGTGCCACCAGTGACCTAGCGGACAATGAGCAGTTCTTC
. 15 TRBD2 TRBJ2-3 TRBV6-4 CASSDLAGGTDTQYF TGTGCCAGCAGTGACCTAGCGGGAGGCACAGATACGCAGTATTTT
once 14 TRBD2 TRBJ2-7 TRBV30 CAWNRRGSSYEQYF TGTGCCTGGAATCGGCGCGGGAGCTCCTACGAGCAGTACTTC
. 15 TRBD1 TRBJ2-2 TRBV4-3 CASSLDRGTTGELFF TGCGCCAGCAGCCTGGACAGGGGTACCACCGGGGAGCTGTTTTTT
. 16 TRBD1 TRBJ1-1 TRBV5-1 CASSPGTGYGNTEAFF TGCGCCAGCAGCCCTGGGACAGGGTACGGGAACACTGAAGCTTTCTTT
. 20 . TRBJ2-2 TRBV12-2 CASRDNPGTSGSRDTGELFF TGTGCAAGTCGCGACAACCCCGGGACTAGCGGGAGCCGTGACACCGGGGAGCTGTTTTTT